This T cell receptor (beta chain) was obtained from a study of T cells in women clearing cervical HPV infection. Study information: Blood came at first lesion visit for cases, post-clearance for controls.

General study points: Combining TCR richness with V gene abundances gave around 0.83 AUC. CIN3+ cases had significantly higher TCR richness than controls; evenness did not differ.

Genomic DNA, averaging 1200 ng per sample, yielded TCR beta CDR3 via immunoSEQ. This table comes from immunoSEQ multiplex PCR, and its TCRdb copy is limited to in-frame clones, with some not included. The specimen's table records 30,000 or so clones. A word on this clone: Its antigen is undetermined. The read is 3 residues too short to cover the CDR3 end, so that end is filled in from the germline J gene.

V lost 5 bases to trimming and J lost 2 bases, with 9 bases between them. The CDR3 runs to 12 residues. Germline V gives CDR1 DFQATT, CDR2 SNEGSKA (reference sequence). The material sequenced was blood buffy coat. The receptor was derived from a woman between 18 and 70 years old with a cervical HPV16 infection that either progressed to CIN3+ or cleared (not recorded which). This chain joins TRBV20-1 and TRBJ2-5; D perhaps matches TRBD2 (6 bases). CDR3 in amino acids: CSAPRGQETQYF. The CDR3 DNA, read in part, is TGCAGTGCTCCCCGGGGGCAAGAGACC.